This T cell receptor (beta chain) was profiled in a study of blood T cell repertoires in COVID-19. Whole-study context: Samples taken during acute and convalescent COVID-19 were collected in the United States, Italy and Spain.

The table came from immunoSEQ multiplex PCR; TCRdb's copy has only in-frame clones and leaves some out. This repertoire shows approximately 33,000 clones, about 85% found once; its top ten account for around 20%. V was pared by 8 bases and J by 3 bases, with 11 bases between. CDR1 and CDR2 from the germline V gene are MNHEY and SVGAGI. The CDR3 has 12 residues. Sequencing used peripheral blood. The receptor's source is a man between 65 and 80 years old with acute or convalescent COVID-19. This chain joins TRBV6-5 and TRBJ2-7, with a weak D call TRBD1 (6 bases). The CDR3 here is CASRDNLYEQYF. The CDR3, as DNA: TGTGCCAGCCGGGACAACCTCTACGAGCAGTACTTC.